These T cell receptor beta chains were read from a single sample in a study of cytotoxic CD8 clonotypes in ibrutinib-treated CLL. Using immunoSEQ multiplex PCR, the repertoire was profiled, and TCRdb retains in-frame clones only, with some absent. The sample records about 140,000 clones, 65% to 85% being singletons. Sequenced here: PBMCs, sampled after 36 months of ibrutinib treatment. These receptors were obtained from a human donor with chronic lymphocytic leukemia. Both conserved end residues are part of each CDR3. The D gene is left open where the match is weak. Not all rows give a size; the values are once, few, many and, for expanded clones, a class.

size	V	J	D	CDR3	DNA
once	TRBV7-2	TRBJ1-2	-	CASSLWQVYGYTF	TGTGCCAGCAGCTTATGGCAGGTTTATGGCTACACCTTC
-	TRBV18	TRBJ1-2	-	CASSPPVAGFVGGYTF	TGTGCCAGCTCACCCCCAGTAGCCGGGTTCGTCGGTGGCTACACCTTC
-	TRBV7-2	TRBJ2-7	-	CASSLSSRQPLYEQYF	TGTGCCAGCAGCTTATCGTCACGGCAACCTCTATACGAGCAGTACTTC
few	TRBV5-1	TRBJ2-7	TRBD2	CASSPGLAGGGSDEQYF	TGCGCCAGCAGCCCCGGACTAGCGGGAGGGGGGTCCGACGAGCAGTACTTC
-	TRBV5-1	TRBJ1-2	TRBD1	CASSLPGQGAVGYTF	TGCGCCAGCAGCTTACCGGGACAGGGGGCTGTTGGCTACACCTTC
-	TRBV5-6	TRBJ2-5	TRBD2	CASSSASGGTQYF	TGTGCCAGCAGCTCAGCTAGCGGTGGGACCCAGTACTTC
-	TRBV27	TRBJ2-1	TRBD2	CASSIRLGVAGANEQFF	TGTGCCAGCAGTATCCGCCTTGGGGTAGCGGGAGCAAATGAGCAGTTCTTC
-	TRBV10-1	TRBJ2-5	TRBD1	CASSLNPGQGQETQYF	TGCGCCAGCAGCCTAAACCCCGGACAGGGACAAGAGACCCAGTACTTC
-	TRBV5-1	TRBJ1-4	-	CASSLDPGLSEKLFF	TGCGCCAGCAGCTTGGACCCAGGCCTTAGTGAAAAACTGTTTTTT
-	TRBV5-6	TRBJ2-7	-	CASSRQNSYEQYF	TGTGCCAGCAGCAGACAGAACTCCTACGAGCAGTACTTC
-	TRBV4-1	TRBJ2-6	TRBD1	CASSQPGQGMFGANVLTF	TGCGCCAGCAGCCAGCCGGGACAGGGGATGTTTGGGGCCAACGTCCTGACTTTC
-	TRBV27	TRBJ2-5	-	CASSLLRGTQETQYF	TGTGCCAGCAGTTTACTTCGCGGGACCCAAGAGACCCAGTACTTC
-	TRBV5-5	TRBJ1-6	-	CASSFQGPNSPLHF	TGTGCCAGCAGCTTCCAGGGACCCAATTCACCCCTCCACTTT
few	TRBV11-2	TRBJ1-4	-	CASSLVSSPEKLFF	TGTGCCAGCAGCTTAGTGTCCAGCCCTGAAAAACTGTTTTTT
-	TRBV28	TRBJ1-5	TRBD1	CASSPRTGWQPQHF	TGTGCCAGCAGTCCCCGGACAGGCTGGCAGCCCCAGCATTTT
-	TRBV28	TRBJ1-1	-	CASSWGQANTEAFF	TGTGCCAGCAGCTGGGGGCAGGCGAACACTGAAGCTTTCTTT
-	TRBV15	TRBJ2-4	-	CATTSGFDRDIQYF	TGTGCCACCACAAGCGGTTTTGATAGAGACATTCAGTACTTC
-	TRBV27	TRBJ2-2	-	CASSLLGSGTGELFF	TGTGCCAGCAGTTTATTGGGGTCGGGGACCGGGGAGCTGTTTTTT
-	TRBV13	TRBJ2-7	TRBD2	CASSASGDGTYEQYF	TGTGCCAGCAGCGCAAGCGGGGACGGGACTTACGAGCAGTACTTC
-	TRBV5-4	TRBJ2-7	TRBD2	CASSQDPPTSGRTYEQYF	TGTGCCAGCAGCCAAGATCCCCCGACTAGCGGGAGGACCTACGAGCAGTACTTC
-	TRBV4-1	TRBJ1-2	TRBD1	CASSQGGDRAGYTF	TGCGCCAGCAGCCAAGGGGGGGACAGGGCTGGCTACACCTTC
-	TRBV4-2	TRBJ2-2	TRBD1	CASSQDETGAGELFF	TGTGCCAGCAGCCAAGATGAGACAGGGGCCGGGGAGCTGTTTTTT
-	TRBV9	TRBJ1-2	-	CASSVLGGTPLYGYTF	TGTGCCAGCAGCGTACTCGGAGGGACCCCTCTTTATGGCTACACCTTC
-	TRBV5-3	TRBJ1-4	-	CARSLDRTSNQTPNEKLFF	TGTGCCAGAAGCTTGGACCGCACCTCCAACCAAACCCCTAATGAAAAACTGTTTTTT
-	TRBV5-1	TRBJ2-4	-	CASSLGTGLAKNIQYF	TGCGCCAGCAGCTTGGGGACTGGATTAGCCAAAAACATTCAGTACTTC
-	TRBV25-1	TRBJ2-1	-	CASSELGGNEQFF	TGTGCCAGCAGTGAACTAGGAGGGAATGAGCAGTTCTTC
-	TRBV28	TRBJ1-3	-	CASKSEGPTSGNTIYF	TGTGCCAGCAAATCGGAGGGTCCCACCTCTGGAAACACCATATATTTT
-	TRBV6-4	TRBJ1-1	-	CASSEGVSGNTEAFF	TGTGCCAGCAGTGAAGGGGTTTCAGGGAACACTGAAGCTTTCTTT
-	TRBV5-1	TRBJ1-2	TRBD1	CASSIPQGAGGYTF	TGCGCCAGCAGCATCCCACAGGGGGCGGGTGGCTACACCTTC
-	TRBV7-6	TRBJ1-4	TRBD1	CASSQGQGVSNEKLFF	TGTGCCAGCAGCCAAGGACAGGGGGTTTCCAATGAAAAACTGTTTTTT
-	TRBV18	TRBJ2-7	-	CASSLTRDSPYEQYF	TGTGCCAGCTCACTAACGCGGGACTCCCCCTACGAGCAGTACTTC
-	TRBV18	TRBJ1-5	TRBD1	CASSIIGTDNQPQHF	TGTGCCAGCTCAATTATCGGGACAGACAATCAGCCCCAGCATTTT
-	TRBV19	TRBJ1-2	TRBD1	CASSIGQGARGYTF	TGTGCCAGTAGTATTGGGCAGGGGGCGAGAGGCTACACCTTC
few	TRBV11-3	TRBJ2-5	-	CASSLDQGTQYF	TGTGCCAGCAGCTTAGATCAGGGGACCCAGTACTTC
-	TRBV4-2	TRBJ2-2	-	CASSSTPLGTGELFF	TGTGCCAGCAGCAGCACTCCCCTAGGGACCGGGGAGCTGTTTTTT
-	TRBV14	TRBJ1-6	-	CASSEYPSGSPLHF	TGTGCCAGCAGCGAATACCCCTCGGGATCACCCCTCCACTTT